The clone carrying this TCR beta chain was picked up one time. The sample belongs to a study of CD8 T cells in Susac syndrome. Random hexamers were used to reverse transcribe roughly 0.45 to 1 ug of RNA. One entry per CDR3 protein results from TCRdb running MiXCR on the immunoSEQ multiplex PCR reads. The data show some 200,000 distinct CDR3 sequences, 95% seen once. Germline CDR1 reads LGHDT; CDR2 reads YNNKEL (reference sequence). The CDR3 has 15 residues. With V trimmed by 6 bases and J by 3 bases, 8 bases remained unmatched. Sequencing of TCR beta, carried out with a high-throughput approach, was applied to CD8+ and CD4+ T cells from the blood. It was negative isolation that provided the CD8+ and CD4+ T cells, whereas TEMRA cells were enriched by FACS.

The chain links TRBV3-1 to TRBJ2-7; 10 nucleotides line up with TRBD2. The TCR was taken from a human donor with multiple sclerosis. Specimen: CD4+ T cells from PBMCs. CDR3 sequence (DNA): TGTGCCAGCAGTCCACTAGCGGGGCCCCTCTACGAGCAGTACTTC. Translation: CASSPLAGPLYEQYF.